One and the same sample provided the 21 T cell receptor beta chains below, sequenced in a study of Ad26.COV2.S vaccination and SARS-CoV-2 variants. This sample's treatment: roughly 20 received Ad26.COV2.S at low or high dose, single or two shots; roughly five received placebo; per-sample allocation not given. Day 63 after the first vaccine or placebo injection was the time point for sampling. TCRdb's table, derived via immunoSEQ multiplex PCR, lists solely in-frame clones and lacks some. The sample includes some 410,000 clones, approximately 92% seen only once; the top ten take about 1.7%. This material consisted of peripheral blood, taken in a trial of Ad26.COV2.S vaccine versus placebo. These receptors originate from a person between 18 and 59 years old who received the Ad26.COV2.S COVID-19 vaccine or a placebo.

This chain uses TRBV3-1 (or the pseudogene TRBV3-2) with TRBJ1-2, with TRBD1 matching 9 bases. Germline V CDR1 and CDR2: LGHDT, YNNKEL (reference sequence). The CDR3 covers 18 residues. V dropped 0 bases and J dropped 9; count of bases not matched to a gene: 17. DNA of the CDR3: TGTGCCAGCAGCCAAGACCGACAGGGGGGGCTGGTGATAGTTCGCTACACCTTC. It translates to CASSQDRQGGLVIVRYTF.

This chain links TRBV28 with TRBJ2-6; no reliable D call. The CDR3 spans 15 residues. The germline CDR1 and CDR2 sequences are MDHEN and SYDVKM. The V end lost 7 bases, the J end lost 0 bases, and 10 bases lay between the germline ends. The CDR3, as DNA: TGTGCCAGCAAATCCCGGACCTCTGGGGCCAACGTCCTGACTTTC. This translates into CASKSRTSGANVLTF.

The chain has TRBV5-4 and TRBJ2-7, with a tentative D call TRBD2 (5 bases). The length of the CDR3 is 13 residues. Germline CDR1 and CDR2: SGHNT and YYREEE (reference sequence). V was cut by 4 bases and J by 6 bases, with 14 bases left in between. CDR3 sequence reads: CASSPSQSGEQYF. CDR3 nucleotides: TGTGCCAGCAGCCCTTCCCAAAGCGGCGAGCAGTACTTC. The entire variable domain, with the rest obtained from reference TRBV5-4 and TRBJ2-7, is as follows: ETGVTQSPTHLIKTRGQQVTLRCSSQSGHNTVSWYQQALGQGPQFIFQYYREEENGRGNFPPRFSGLQFPNYSSELNVNALELDDSALYLCASSPSQSGEQYFGPGTRLTVT.

The chain has TRBV18 and TRBJ1-2; 7 positions agree with TRBD1. V was clipped by 0 bases and J by 1 base; unmatched bases: 2. The CDR3 is 15 residues long. Germline CDR1 KGHSH, CDR2 LQKENI. CDR3 in DNA: TGTGCCAGCTCACCACCGGACAGGATTAACTATGGCTACACCTTC. Translation: CASSPPDRINYGYTF.

The V gene is TRBV11-2, the J gene TRBJ2-7; D possibly corresponds to TRBD1 (6 bases). CDR3 length: 15 amino acids. V was cut by 5 bases and J by 4 bases, with 18 bases left in between. The germline V gene has CDR1 SGHAT and CDR2 FQNNGV. The DNA for the CDR3 is TGTGCCAGCAGCACCCCCCGGGACAACGCATACGAGCAGTACTTC. Its translation is CASSTPRDNAYEQYF.

V gene TRBV30 combines with J gene TRBJ1-1; D remains ambiguous. Trimming removed 0 bases at V and 5 bases at J, with 13 bases between. CDR3 length equals 14 residues. The germline CDR1 and CDR2 sequences are GTSNPN and SVGIG (reference sequence). This chain's CDR3 is CAWSVRLEGTEAFF. The CDR3 DNA is TGTGCCTGGAGTGTACGACTAGAAGGGACTGAAGCTTTCTTT.

The chain recombines TRBV5-5 with TRBJ2-7, with 7 bases fitting TRBD1. The V gene end was trimmed by 4 bases and the J gene end by 2 bases; junction bases not matched to a gene: 9. Germline CDR1 reads SGHKS; CDR2 reads YYEKEE (reference sequence). The CDR3 runs to 15 residues. Here the CDR3 reads CASSTGQLLTYEQYF. CDR3 DNA: TGTGCCAGCAGCACGGGACAGCTCCTTACCTACGAGCAGTACTTC.

J is TRBJ2-5 and V is TRBV5-1; 7 bases line up with TRBD2. Germline values: CDR1 SGHRS, CDR2 YFSETQ. Trimming cost V 1 base and J 2 bases; bases outside gene matches: 2. CDR3 length equals 14 residues. The CDR3 region is CASSLIGGQETQYF. CDR3 coding DNA: TGCGCCAGCAGCTTGATCGGGGGGCAAGAGACCCAGTACTTC.

This clone was seen many times. The rearrangement joins TRBV7-2 to TRBJ1-6; D gene ambiguous. Deletions cut 5 bases from V and 6 bases from J, with 5 bases between. Germline V gives CDR1 SGHTA, CDR2 FQGNSA. The CDR3 contains 12 residues. CDR3 loop: CASSNSNSPLHF. The DNA of the CDR3 is TGTGCCAGCAGCAACAGTAATTCACCCCTCCACTTT. Based on the CDR3 plus reference TRBV7-2 and TRBJ1-6, the full variable domain is GAGVSQSPSNKVTEKGKDVELRCDPISGHTALYWYRQSLGQGLEFLIYFQGNSAPDKSGLPSDRFSAERTGGSVSTLTIQRTQQEDSAVYLCASSNSNSPLHFGNGTRLTVT.

Here the CDR3 DNA reads TGTGCCAGCAGTTCCCCGGGACAGAAGACGGGGTATAATTCACCCCTCCACTTT. Translating it yields CASSSPGQKTGYNSPLHF. The V and J genes are TRBV6-2 or TRBV6-3 and TRBJ1-6; TRBD1 agrees at 7 bases. The CDR3 is 18 amino acids. Looked up from germline, CDR1 is MNHEY and CDR2 is SVGEGT. The J segment lost 4 bases and the V segment lost 4 bases, leaving 13 bases of the junction unmatched.

The V call is TRBV7-2, the J call TRBJ2-7, with D hard to call. Germline V gene sequence: CDR1 SGHTA, CDR2 FQGNSA. The CDR3 sequence is 14 residues long. Trimming shortened V by 1 base and J by 0 bases, and 7 bases separated the two germline ends. CDR3 nucleotides: TGTGCCAGCAGCTTAGAGAGGTACTCCTACGAGCAGTACTTC. Amino acid sequence: CASSLERYSYEQYF.

The V call is TRBV7-8, the J call TRBJ2-7, with 10 positions matching TRBD1. The CDR3 length is 15 residues. Germline CDR1 reads SGHVS; CDR2 reads FQNEAQ. After removal of 5 bases from V and 3 bases from J, the junction contained 7 bases not matched to a gene. The CDR3 loop is CASSPRTGGVYEQYF. Here the CDR3 DNA reads TGTGCCAGCAGCCCCCGGACAGGGGGGGTCTACGAGCAGTACTTC.

The V and J genes are TRBV18 and TRBJ1-1; D may be TRBD1 (5 bases). With 3 bases removed from V and 4 bases from J, the gap between germline ends came to 24 bases. The germline V gene encodes CDR1 KGHSH and CDR2 LQKENI. The CDR3 is made up of 18 amino acids. CDR3 DNA: TGTGCCAGCTCACCTACCGGGACCGCCATAACTCGAAGCACTGAAGCTTTCTTT. Residues: CASSPTGTAITRSTEAFF.

This chain connects TRBV15 to TRBJ2-1; D is undetermined. This CDR3 has 13 amino acids. The germline V and J ends were trimmed by 1 base and 10 bases, with 11 bases remaining between them. Germline values: CDR1 LNHNV, CDR2 YYDKDF (reference sequence). CDR3 in amino acids: CATSRVGWPEQFF. DNA of the CDR3: TGTGCCACCAGCAGAGTTGGCTGGCCCGAGCAGTTCTTC.

The chain is built from TRBV18 and TRBJ2-3, with a tentative D call TRBD2 (5 bases). The CDR3 runs to 16 residues. Germline V CDR1 and CDR2: KGHSH, LQKENI. Trimming left V 4 bases short and J 0 bases short, with 14 bases between. CDR3 DNA: TGTGCCAGCTCACGGCTAGCCGGTGCTAGCACAGATACGCAGTATTTT. Protein product: CASSRLAGASTDTQYF.

This chain joins TRBV7-9 and TRBJ2-7; unclear D gene. Germline CDR1 and CDR2: SEHNR and FQNEAQ (reference sequence). The CDR3 totals 12 residues. Trimming took off 5 bases at V and 2 bases at J, with 7 bases between the two ends. CDR3 DNA: TGTGCCAGCAGCCATACCGCCTACGAGCAGTACTTC. This translates into CASSHTAYEQYF.

The rearrangement joins TRBV27 to TRBJ2-7, with 7 bases fitting TRBD1. From germline, CDR1 is MNHEY and CDR2 SMNVEV (reference sequence). J lost 2 bases, V lost 3 bases, and 7 bases had no gene match. This CDR3 is 15 amino acids long. CDR3 in amino acids: CASSFRDRVTYEQYF. For the CDR3, the DNA is TGTGCCAGCAGTTTTCGAGACAGGGTCACCTACGAGCAGTACTTC.

The genes are TRBV6-5 and TRBJ1-1, with D unresolved. Trimming stripped 6 bases from V and 5 bases from J, with 13 bases between. CDR1 and CDR2 from the germline V gene are MNHEY and SVGAGI. The CDR3 covers 13 residues. The CDR3 reads CASSSGGRTEAFF. The CDR3 DNA is TGTGCCAGCAGCTCGGGTGGACGGACTGAAGCTTTCTTT.

This clone was observed once. V usage is TRBV3-1 (or the pseudogene TRBV3-2) and J usage is TRBJ2-3; TRBD2 might be the D (5 bases). The ends were cut back, 1 base at V and 1 base at J, with 9 bases in the middle. From germline, CDR1 is LGHDT and CDR2 YNNKEL (reference sequence). This CDR3 has 15 amino acids. CDR3 sequence: CASSQGVSGTDTQYF. CDR3 sequence (DNA): TGTGCCAGCAGCCAAGGCGTTAGCGGCACAGATACGCAGTATTTT.

The chain joins TRBV4-3 to TRBJ1-2; D call uncertain. Per germline, CDR1 LGHNA and CDR2 YSLEER. Trimming removed 4 bases at V and 5 bases at J, with 14 bases between. The CDR3 length is 14 residues. The CDR3: CASSRGRTQYGYTF. CDR3 coding DNA: TGCGCCAGCAGCCGTGGACGGACTCAGTATGGCTACACCTTC.

CDR3 bases: TGTGCCAGCAGCTTAGGGGGAGTCGAGACCCAGTACTTC. This codes for CASSLGGVETQYF. The chain joins TRBV7-8 to TRBJ2-5; possibly TRBD2 for D (5 bases). The germline V gene has CDR1 SGHVS and CDR2 FQNEAQ. This CDR3 comprises 13 residues. V shed 1 base and J shed 5 bases, with 8 bases lying between them.